Listed here are 28 T cell receptor beta chains from one sample, sequenced in a study of T cells in Graves' hyperthyroidism and ophthalmopathy. RNA transcripts were the template for amplifying TCR beta CDR3 regions. Primed by the HTBI set, a first-round RT-PCR was run on the TCR CDR3. TCRdb called the multiplex PCR reads again in MiXCR, with one record for every CDR3 protein. Seen here are 250,000 to 350,000 distinct CDR3 sequences, 20% to 25% observed once, and the top ten hold 50% to 75%. Material: blood. These receptors were collected from a man aged 25-45 years with Graves' ophthalmopathy.

Remarks on this clonotype: A much larger clonotype is one base distant, so this may be a read error. The rearrangement links TRBV9 to TRBJ2-3; 7 bases align to TRBD1. The CDR3 sequence is 15 residues long. The junction had 5 bases not matched to a gene; V was cut back by 3 bases and J by 1 base. Per germline, CDR1 SGDLS and CDR2 YYNGEE. The CDR3 bases are TGTGCCAGCAGCGCCCGACAGGGCGGCACAGATACGCAGTATTTT. Protein sequence: CASSARQGGTDTQYF. Full variable domain (missing parts from reference TRBV9 and TRBJ2-3): DSGVTQTPKHLITATGQRVTLRCSPRSGDLSVYWYQQSLDQGLQFLIQYYNGEERAKGNILERFSAQQFPDLHSELNLSSLELGDSALYFCASSARQGGTDTQYFGPGTRLTVL.

There are a few counts of this clonotype. The chain joins TRBV7-9 to TRBJ2-1; TRBD2 matches at 13 bases. V lost 2 bases and J lost 7; bases outside the gene matches: 11. Germline CDR1 and CDR2: SEHNR and FQNEAQ (reference sequence). This CDR3 has 18 residues. The CDR3 DNA follows: TGTGCCAGCAGCTTATGGTCAGGACTAGCGGGAGCCGGTAATGAGCAGTTCTTC. As protein: CASSLWSGLAGAGNEQFF.

J is TRBJ1-1 and V is TRBV6-1; D is unresolved. V lost 7 bases to trimming and J lost 0 bases, with 9 bases between them. The germline V gene encodes CDR1 MNHNS and CDR2 SASEGT. CDR3 length: 13 residues. CDR3 protein: CASTDSVNTEAFF. In DNA, the CDR3 is TGTGCCAGCACCGACTCGGTGAACACTGAAGCTTTCTTT.

This chain joins TRBV30 and TRBJ2-7; maybe TRBD1 (5 bases). Germline lookup yields CDR1 GTSNPN and CDR2 SVGIG (reference sequence). This CDR3 spans 13 amino acids. Trimming shortened V by 0 bases and J by 3 bases, and 9 bases separated the two germline ends. CDR3 DNA: TGTGCCTGGAGTGTACTTACAGGCTACGAGCAGTACTTC. The encoded protein is CAWSVLTGYEQYF.

This clonotype was picked up many times. The chain carries TRBV5-1 and TRBJ2-3, with 11 bases aligning to TRBD2. The CDR3 runs 14 residues. V trimming: 6 bases; J trimming: 0 bases; junction bases outside the gene matches: 0. In germline, CDR1 is SGHRS, CDR2 YFSETQ. The CDR3 DNA follows: TGCGCCAGCATAGCGGGAGGGAGCACAGATACGCAGTATTTT. Residues: CASIAGGSTDTQYF.

This chain links TRBV19 with TRBJ2-2; D gene uncertain. CDR3 length: 15 amino acids. Trimming removed 6 bases at V and 7 bases at J, with 18 bases between. CDR1 is LNHDA and CDR2 is SQIVND in the germline V gene (reference sequence). This chain's CDR3 is CASRLNINFIGELFF. In nucleotides, the CDR3 is TGTGCCAGTAGGCTAAACATTAACTTTATCGGGGAGCTGTTTTTT.

This clonotype was counted a few times. This sequence joins TRBV12-3 or TRBV12-4 and TRBJ1-5; D is uncertain. V lost 3 bases to trimming and J lost 2 bases, with 11 bases between them. This CDR3 is 15 amino acids long. Here the CDR3 reads CASSLVEWGNQPQHF. In DNA, the CDR3 is TGTGCCAGCAGTTTGGTGGAGTGGGGCAATCAGCCCCAGCATTTT.

Details on this clonotype: A read error may produce the germline difference seen at one junction end. This chain connects TRBV9 to TRBJ2-1, with 10 bases identical to TRBD2. The V gene's germline CDR1 is SGDLS and CDR2 YYNGEE. The CDR3 loop spans 18 amino acids. CDR3 in DNA: TGTGCCAGCAGCCCTCGGCTAGCGGGAGTAGGGTCCTACAATGAGCAGTCCTTC. It is translated as CASSPRLAGVGSYNEQSF.

This clonotype was seen only a few times. The chain links TRBV20-1 to TRBJ1-1; TRBD1 aligns across 7 bases. The CDR3 is 17 amino acids. V was clipped by 0 bases and J by 2 bases; unmatched bases: 12. Germline V gene sequence: CDR1 DFQATT, CDR2 SNEGSKA (reference sequence). The CDR3 protein is CSARDQAGGGFNTEAFF. Here the CDR3 DNA reads TGCAGTGCTAGAGATCAGGCAGGGGGAGGCTTCAACACTGAAGCTTTCTTT.

There are many counts of this clonotype. This chain uses TRBV18 with TRBJ2-7; TRBD2 is a possible D gene (6 bases). Germline CDR1 reads KGHSH; CDR2 reads LQKENI. Deletions cut 4 bases from V and 2 bases from J, with 12 bases between. The CDR3 covers 14 residues. CDR3 sequence reads: CASSRAGGTYEQYF. The CDR3 DNA follows: TGTGCCAGCTCACGGGCCGGGGGAACCTACGAGCAGTACTTC.

This clonotype was counted only a few times. The chain couples TRBV6-5 to TRBJ1-2, with D possibly being TRBD1 (5 bases). The germline V and J ends were trimmed by 0 bases and 4 bases, with 24 bases remaining between them. The germline V gene encodes CDR1 MNHEY and CDR2 SVGAGI. The length of the CDR3 is 19 residues. For the CDR3, the DNA is TGTGCCAGCAGTTACTCGAAGGCAGGGCACCCGGAGTCGTTCTATGGCTACACCTTC. It encodes CASSYSKAGHPESFYGYTF.

This clonotype was counted ten times or more. The rearrangement joins TRBV2 to TRBJ2-1, with TRBD1 identical over 9 bases. J gave up 7 bases and V 8 bases, and 6 bases lay outside the gene matches. CDR1 SNHLY and CDR2 FYNNEI come from the germline V gene. The CDR3 is made up of 13 amino acids. CDR3 protein: CASSGTGLNEQFF. CDR3 in DNA: TGTGCCAGCTCCGGGACAGGGCTGAATGAGCAGTTCTTC.

V is TRBV12-5 and J is TRBJ2-3; unclear D gene. V was pared by 8 bases and J by 0 bases, with 9 bases between. The CDR3 has 13 amino acids. In germline, CDR1 is LGHNT, CDR2 FRNRAP. Here the CDR3 reads CASNRASTDTQYF. CDR3 in DNA: TGTGCTAGTAACCGGGCTAGCACAGATACGCAGTATTTT.

The chain recombines TRBV6-2 or TRBV6-3 with TRBJ2-7; no definite D call. Germline V gives CDR1 MNHEY, CDR2 SVGEGT. V was shortened by 2 bases and J by 2 bases, with 10 bases between the two germline ends. This CDR3 comprises 14 residues. The CDR3 DNA is TGTGCCAGCAGTTACATTACGACCCCCTACGAGCAGTACTTC. Its translation: CASSYITTPYEQYF.

This clonotype occurred many times. The chain carries TRBV11-1 and TRBJ2-3; no clear D gene. The V and J ends lost 5 bases and 6 bases respectively, with 9 bases between them. Germline values: CDR1 SGHAT, CDR2 FQDESV (reference sequence). CDR3 length: 12 residues. The CDR3 DNA is TGTGCCAGCAGCCCTATAAAGGATACGCAGTATTTT. It yields the protein CASSPIKDTQYF. Complete variable domain (other parts from reference TRBV11-1 and TRBJ2-3): EAEVAQSPRYKITEKSQAVAFWCDPISGHATLYWYRQILGQGPELLVQFQDESVVDDSQLPKDRFSAERLKGVDSTLKIQPAELGDSAMYLCASSPIKDTQYFGPGTRLTVL.

In this sample, this clonotype turned up a few times. V and J are TRBV7-9 and TRBJ2-7; 8 bases fit TRBD1. Germline CDR1 SEHNR, CDR2 FQNEAQ (reference sequence). This CDR3 has 14 amino acids. Trimming cost V 5 bases and J 6 bases; bases outside gene matches: 9. The CDR3 DNA reads TGTGCCAGCAGCCCACCAGGACAGGGTGTCGAGCAGTACTTC. The encoded protein is CASSPPGQGVEQYF.

This clonotype was picked up many times. The chain carries TRBV5-1 and TRBJ2-1, with 11 bases identical to TRBD2. Germline values: CDR1 SGHRS, CDR2 YFSETQ. V was clipped by 3 bases and J by 5 bases; unmatched bases: 7. This CDR3 region has 16 residues. The CDR3 DNA sequence: TGCGCCAGCAGCTATAGCGGGAGGGATGGTAACAATGAGCAGTTCTTC. Its translation: CASSYSGRDGNNEQFF.

This clonotype showed up many times. The rearrangement joins TRBV2 to TRBJ1-2; 8 positions match TRBD1. Germline-derived CDR1 and CDR2 are SNHLY and FYNNEI. J was trimmed by 6 bases and V by 7 bases; bases with no gene match: 10. This CDR3 contains 14 residues. The CDR3 protein is CASIQTETGDGYTF. The CDR3 region has the DNA TGTGCCAGCATCCAGACAGAGACAGGGGATGGCTACACCTTC.

The V call is TRBV18, the J call TRBJ2-3, with TRBD1 identical over 7 bases. The CDR3 has 14 residues. Germline V gene data show CDR1 as KGHSH and CDR2 as LQKENI. The V segment lost 3 bases and the J segment 3 bases; nucleotides outside the gene matches: 3. In DNA, the CDR3 is TGTGCCAGCTCACCCGACAGGGTGACAGATACGCAGTATTTT. The encoded protein is CASSPDRVTDTQYF.

The rearrangement links TRBV5-6 to TRBJ2-3, with no clear D. Trimming cost V 0 bases and J 4 bases, with 9 bases left between them. CDR1 and CDR2 (germline): SGHDT, YYEEEE. The length of the CDR3 is 14 residues. The CDR3 nucleotides read TGTGCCAGCAGCTTGGGGGGAAAATCAGATACGCAGTATTTT. Protein sequence: CASSLGGKSDTQYF.

J is TRBJ2-1 and V is TRBV7-3, with 13 bases fitting TRBD2. CDR1 and CDR2 from the germline V gene are SGHTA and FQGTGA. The CDR3 loop spans 15 amino acids. The junction had 6 bases not matched to a gene; V was cut back by 6 bases and J by 7 bases. CDR3: CASSRGLAGANEQFF. For the CDR3, the DNA is TGTGCCAGCAGTCGAGGACTAGCGGGAGCGAATGAGCAGTTCTTC.

This clonotype has a count of ten or more. The rearrangement links TRBV3-1 to TRBJ2-3; no reliable D call. Germline-derived CDR1 and CDR2 are LGHDT and YNNKEL (reference sequence). The CDR3 length is 14 residues. V gave up 1 base and J gave up 0 bases, with 5 bases separating them. The CDR3 region is CASSQGPSTDTQYF. The CDR3 bases are TGTGCCAGCAGCCAAGGTCCTAGCACAGATACGCAGTATTTT.

This clonotype was observed a few times. V usage is TRBV6-2 or TRBV6-3 and J usage is TRBJ1-5, with 7 bases identical to TRBD1. CDR1 and CDR2 from the germline V gene are MNHEY and SVGEGT. This CDR3 spans 14 amino acids. V trimming: 6 bases; J trimming: 7 bases; junction bases outside the gene matches: 9. The CDR3 nucleotides read TGTGCCAGCAGACCCGACAGGGACGGCCAGCCCCAGCATTTT. Its translation: CASRPDRDGQPQHF.

The chain has TRBV4-2 and TRBJ2-3; 9 bases agree with TRBD1. Looked up from germline, CDR1 is LGHNA and CDR2 is YNFKEQ. This CDR3 region has 15 residues. J gave up 3 bases and V 6 bases, and 7 bases lay outside the gene matches. This CDR3 is CASSWEGQGTDTQYF. For the CDR3, the DNA is TGTGCCAGCAGTTGGGAGGGACAGGGAACAGATACGCAGTATTTT.

Many counts were recorded for this clonotype. This chain uses TRBV20-1 with TRBJ2-7, with TRBD1 matching over 8 bases. Germline CDR1 is DFQATT and CDR2 is SNEGSKA (reference sequence). Trimming removed 2 bases from V and 1 base from J; junction bases left unmatched: 4. The CDR3 sequence is 14 residues long. The CDR3 region is CSARRDRSSYEQYF. CDR3 sequence (DNA): TGCAGTGCTAGAAGGGACAGGAGTTCCTACGAGCAGTACTTC.

This CDR3 is CASSLAGQGYNEQFF. The CDR3 DNA follows: TGTGCCAGCAGCTTAGCGGGACAGGGATACAATGAGCAGTTCTTC. The chain combines TRBV7-9 with TRBJ2-1, with 9 bases lining up with TRBD1. This CDR3 comprises 15 residues. Trimming took 0 bases from V and 4 from J; bases not matched to a gene: 1. Per germline, CDR1 SEHNR and CDR2 FQNEAQ (reference sequence).

This clonotype came up many times. The J gene is TRBJ1-5, the V gene TRBV28; 7 nucleotides line up with TRBD1. Germline values: CDR1 MDHEN, CDR2 SYDVKM. The trim removed 5 bases at V and 7 bases at J, leaving 5 bases unmatched. This CDR3 is 13 amino acids long. The CDR3 DNA sequence: TGTGCCAGCAGTAACAGGGGTCAGCAGCCCCAGCATTTT. Its translation: CASSNRGQQPQHF.

This clonotype was counted many times. This chain connects TRBV29-1 to TRBJ2-5, with D tentatively TRBD1 (5 bases). The CDR3 has 14 residues. Germline-derived CDR1 and CDR2 are SQVTM and ANQGSEA. V lost 3 bases and J lost 5, with 16 bases in between. The CDR3 loop reads CSVDGHQGGETQYF. CDR3 nucleotides: TGCAGCGTTGACGGACATCAAGGTGGGGAGACCCAGTACTTC.